These T cell receptor beta chains were read from a single sample in a study of T cells after yellow fever vaccination. TCRdb ran MiXCR on the 5' RACE reads and lists one entry per CDR3 protein. The table records 100,000 to 150,000 distinct CDR3 sequences, about 7% of them present only once. The specimen was CD4+ T cells sorted from PBMCs, collected 9 to 11 days after the first yellow fever vaccination. These receptor sequences come from a man aged 18 to 29 who received the YFV17D yellow fever vaccine. CDR3s include the opening cysteine and the closing phenylalanine or tryptophan.

V gene: TRBV6-5; CDR3 protein: CASSYSARVRNEQFF
V gene: TRBV7-8; CDR3 protein: CASSSMNSNEQFF
V gene: TRBV19; CDR3 protein: CASSGGREVGAFF
V gene: TRBV10-3; CDR3 protein: CAISSDNRETQYF
V gene: TRBV5-1; CDR3 protein: CASSLERPGVGANVLTF
V gene: TRBV7-2; CDR3 protein: CASSPGGTSRRETQYF
V gene: TRBV29-1; CDR3 protein: CSVGRAGGQPQHF
V gene: TRBV6-1; CDR3 protein: CASSVLGGSNQPQHF
V gene: TRBV28; CDR3 protein: CASSSWTGGFNEQFF
V gene: TRBV19; CDR3 protein: CASSIGADDYGYTF
V gene: TRBV19; CDR3 protein: CASMEGAAREQFF
V gene: TRBV20-1; CDR3 protein: CSAITTGTHHLPETQYF
V gene: TRBV5-1; CDR3 protein: CASSLNGWETQYF
V gene: TRBV7-9; CDR3 protein: CANRPGREAFF
V gene: TRBV6-5; CDR3 protein: CASSTTSGGRSYTQYF
V gene: TRBV6-2/TRBV6-3; CDR3 protein: CASLRGPGETQYF
V gene: TRBV2; CDR3 protein: CAYRTGAGTGELFF
V gene: TRBV6-5; CDR3 protein: CASSYLRTGNTEAFF
V gene: TRBV11-3; CDR3 protein: CASSLVRGRQDNEQFF
V gene: TRBV7-2; CDR3 protein: CASSFYGTEKNIQYF
V gene: TRBV5-1; CDR3 protein: CASSLESSGANVLTF
V gene: TRBV30; CDR3 protein: CAWSIIFGTGPRGQFF
V gene: TRBV7-2; CDR3 protein: CASTPPGTQNTEAFF
V gene: TRBV5-6; CDR3 protein: CASSWRPGAYYEQYF
V gene: TRBV7-8; CDR3 protein: CASSSSRGSTGELFF
V gene: TRBV11-2; CDR3 protein: CASSLSSQETQYF